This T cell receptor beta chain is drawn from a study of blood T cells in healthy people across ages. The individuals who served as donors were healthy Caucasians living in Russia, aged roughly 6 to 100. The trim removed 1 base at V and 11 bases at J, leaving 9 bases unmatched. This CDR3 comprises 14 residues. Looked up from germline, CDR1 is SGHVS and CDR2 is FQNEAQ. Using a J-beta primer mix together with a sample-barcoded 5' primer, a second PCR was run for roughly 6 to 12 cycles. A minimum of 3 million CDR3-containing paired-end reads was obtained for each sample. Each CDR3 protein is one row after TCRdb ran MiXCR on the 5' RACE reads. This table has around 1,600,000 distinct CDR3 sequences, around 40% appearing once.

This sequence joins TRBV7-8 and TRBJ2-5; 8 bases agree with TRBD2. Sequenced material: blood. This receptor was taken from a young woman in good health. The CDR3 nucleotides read TGTGCCAGCAGCTTAGGGACTAGCATCGATGAGCAGTACTTC. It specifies CASSLGTSIDEQYF.